These 8 T cell receptor beta chains originate from one sample sequenced in a study of blood T cell repertoires in COVID-19. The assay was immunoSEQ multiplex PCR, and TCRdb's table has in-frame clones only and misses some. The profile shows around 240,000 clones, almost 85% of them singletons. Material: peripheral blood. Receptor source: a woman aged 80 or over with acute or convalescent COVID-19.

The chain employs TRBV7-6 and TRBJ2-1, with 11 bases fitting TRBD2. J gave up 3 bases and V 6 bases, and 4 bases lay outside the gene matches. Germline CDR1 reads SGHVS; CDR2 reads FNYEAQ. The CDR3 totals 15 residues. This chain's CDR3 is CASRSGTSGYNEQFF. The CDR3 bases are TGTGCCAGCAGATCCGGGACTAGCGGCTACAATGAGCAGTTCTTC.

As concerns this clone: Mismatch with germline at one junction end may stem from a read error. The V and J genes are TRBV3-1 (or the pseudogene TRBV3-2) and TRBJ2-7; a possible D gene is TRBD2 (6 bases). CDR1 and CDR2 (germline): LGHDT, YNNKEL (reference sequence). The CDR3 totals 14 residues. CDR3 protein: CASSQGTTSSEQYF. CDR3 nucleotide sequence: TGTGCCAGCAGCCAAGGGACTACCTCCTCCGAGCAGTACTTC.

The chain links TRBV7-2 to TRBJ2-3; 11 positions match TRBD2. This CDR3 is built from 18 residues. Losses at the gene ends were 0 bases for V and 3 bases for J; bases not matched to a gene: 8. Germline assignment: CDR1 SGHTA and CDR2 FQGNSA. In nucleotides, the CDR3 is TGTGCCAGCAGCTTAGCGCAATTGGCTAGCGGGAGGACAGATACGCAGTATTTT. The encoded protein is CASSLAQLASGRTDTQYF.

The chain links TRBV28 to TRBJ1-3; D gene uncertain. CDR3 length: 15 residues. Germline V gene lookup returns CDR1 MDHEN and CDR2 SYDVKM. V shed 7 bases and J shed 0 bases, with 13 bases lying between them. DNA for the CDR3: TGTGCCAGCAACAGTTGGAGGTTCTCTGGAAACACCATATATTTT. It yields the protein CASNSWRFSGNTIYF.

This chain uses TRBV7-8 with TRBJ2-7, with TRBD2 matching over 7 bases. Germline V gene sequence: CDR1 SGHVS, CDR2 FQNEAQ. V was clipped by 5 bases and J by 4 bases; unmatched bases: 8. The CDR3 is made up of 14 amino acids. The CDR3 nucleotides are TGTGCCAGCAGCATCAGCGGGAACGCATACGAGCAGTACTTC. Translated, it gives CASSISGNAYEQYF.

The sample holds one count of this clone. The rearrangement links TRBV13 to TRBJ2-7; 10 bases agree with TRBD1. CDR1 and CDR2 (germline): PRHDT, FYEKMQ (reference sequence). The CDR3 contains 16 residues. V lost 5 bases and J lost 0; bases outside the gene matches: 7. CDR3 amino acids: CASSLSGTGVSYEQYF. The CDR3 DNA reads TGTGCCAGCAGCCTTTCCGGGACAGGGGTCTCCTACGAGCAGTACTTC.

J is TRBJ1-1 and V is TRBV7-9; D is undetermined. The CDR3 is 14 residues long. V was pared by 5 bases and J by 0 bases, with 10 bases between. CDR1 and CDR2 from the germline V gene are SEHNR and FQNEAQ (reference sequence). The CDR3 sequence is CASSPNTMNTEAFF. In DNA form, the CDR3 reads TGTGCCAGCAGCCCCAACACAATGAACACTGAAGCTTTCTTT.

This chain uses TRBV4-3 with TRBJ2-2; TRBD1 matches 9 bases. The CDR3 length is 16 residues. Germline CDR1 and CDR2: LGHNA and YSLEER. V dropped 0 bases and J dropped 3; count of bases not matched to a gene: 2. The CDR3 sequence: CASSQEGTGYTGELFF. CDR3 DNA sequence: TGCGCCAGCAGCCAAGAGGGGACAGGGTACACCGGGGAGCTGTTTTTT.